These 30 T cell receptor beta chains came from one sample sequenced in a study of blood T cell repertoires in COVID-19. Measured with immunoSEQ multiplex PCR; TCRdb has only the in-frame clones, and not every one. The sample lists approximately 350,000 clones, around 89% seen once, with 3% in the top ten. The sample was peripheral blood. Every receptor here comes from a woman aged 25 to 45 with COVID-19, enrolled during active disease.

This clone was seen just once. CDR3 residues: CASRPDRGHADTQYF. In DNA form, the CDR3 reads TGTGCCAGCAGACCGGACAGGGGGCACGCAGATACGCAGTATTTT. The chain uses TRBV6-5 and TRBJ2-3; 11 positions match TRBD1. J gave up 4 bases and V 6 bases, and 6 bases lay outside the gene matches. Germline CDR1 is MNHEY and CDR2 is SVGAGI. The length of the CDR3 is 15 residues.

The V and J genes are TRBV24-1 and TRBJ2-3, with 7 bases lining up with TRBD2. Trimming at V came to 0 bases and at J to 1 base, leaving 0 bases not matched to a gene. The germline V gene has CDR1 KGHDR and CDR2 SFDVKD. The CDR3 totals 15 residues. Here the CDR3 DNA reads TGTGCCACCAGTGATTTGGGGGGGGGCACAGATACGCAGTATTTT. It is translated as CATSDLGGGTDTQYF.

The chain joins TRBV5-8 to TRBJ2-3; 9 positions match TRBD1. V trimming: 4 bases; J trimming: 1 base; junction bases outside the gene matches: 4. The CDR3 runs to 15 residues. CDR1 is SGHTS and CDR2 is YDEGEE in the germline V gene. In nucleotides, the CDR3 is TGTGCCAGCAGCCTCGGACAGGGGCGCACAGATACGCAGTATTTT. Amino acids: CASSLGQGRTDTQYF.

The rearrangement uses TRBV15 and TRBJ2-3; D gene uncertain. The CDR3 sequence is 15 residues long. V lost 1 base and J 4 bases, leaving 12 bases between the germline ends. Germline lookup yields CDR1 LNHNV and CDR2 YYDKDF (reference sequence). The CDR3 here is CATSRGVRPADTQYF. The CDR3 bases are TGTGCCACCAGCAGAGGAGTCCGCCCGGCAGATACGCAGTATTTT.

In DNA, the CDR3 is TGTGCCAGCAGTGAGTCAGGCGGTGCGGACATGAACACTGAAGCTTTCTTT. Its protein product is CASSESGGADMNTEAFF. The chain carries TRBV6-4 and TRBJ1-1, with a weak D call TRBD1 (5 bases). CDR3 length equals 17 residues. CDR1 MRHNA and CDR2 SNTAGT come from the germline V gene. Trimming shortened V by 3 bases and J by 0 bases, and 17 bases separated the two germline ends.

This chain links TRBV7-2 with TRBJ2-7; possible D gene TRBD1, 6 bases. CDR3 length: 14 amino acids. V was cut by 6 bases and J by 3 bases, with 15 bases left in between. Germline CDR1 reads SGHTA; CDR2 reads FQGNSA. The CDR3 DNA sequence: TGTGCCAGCAGAGCCTTGGGGGCTCGCTACGAGCAGTACTTC. Translation gives CASRALGARYEQYF.

The chain employs TRBV6-5 and TRBJ1-2; 9 positions agree with TRBD1. The junction had 7 bases not matched to a gene; V was cut back by 0 bases and J by 5 bases. Germline V lookup: CDR1 MNHEY, CDR2 SVGAGI. The CDR3 consists of 16 residues. The CDR3 is CASSYSMDRGGYGYTF. CDR3 bases: TGTGCCAGCAGTTACTCGATGGACAGGGGAGGGTATGGCTACACCTTC.

CDR3 nucleotide sequence: TGTGCCTGGAGTGCTGGACAGGGGGCGGTTGGAGGCTACACCTTC. Translated, it gives CAWSAGQGAVGGYTF. The V gene is TRBV30, the J gene TRBJ1-2; TRBD1 matches at 11 bases. V shed 1 base, J shed 8 bases, and the junction held 9 bases outside the gene matches. CDR3 length: 15 amino acids. The germline V gene encodes CDR1 GTSNPN and CDR2 SVGIG (reference sequence).

In its sample, this clone was seen once. The J gene is TRBJ1-1, the V gene TRBV10-3; D is uncertain. The germline gives CDR1 ENHRY, CDR2 SYGVKD. The V end was cut by 3 bases, the J end by 1 base, with 6 bases between. The CDR3 has 13 residues. CDR3 coding DNA: TGTGCCATCAGTGAAAACAGGAACACTGAAGCTTTCTTT. This sequence encodes CAISENRNTEAFF.

This clone was recorded only once. The same CDR3 arises from other DNA sequences in this sample as well. The gene calls are TRBV18 and TRBJ2-1; no clear D. V shed 3 bases and J shed 6 bases, with 9 bases lying between them. This CDR3 comprises 13 residues. Germline CDR1 reads KGHSH; CDR2 reads LQKENI. CDR3 region: CASSPVGGNEQFF. The DNA of the CDR3 is TGTGCCAGCTCACCGGTCGGTGGCAATGAGCAGTTCTTC. Full variable domain (outside the CDR3, taken from reference TRBV18 and TRBJ2-1): NAGVMQNPRHLVRRRGQEARLRCSPMKGHSHVYWYRQLPEEGLKFMVYLQKENIIDESGMPKERFSAEFPKEGPSILRIQQVVRGDSAAYFCASSPVGGNEQFFGPGTRLTVL.

The chain couples TRBV27 to TRBJ2-1; a weak D match, TRBD2 (5 bases). V lost 5 bases and J 3 bases, leaving 11 bases between the germline ends. CDR3 length: 14 residues. Germline values: CDR1 MNHEY, CDR2 SMNVEV (reference sequence). The chain's CDR3 is CASSPPRGYNEQFF. CDR3 coding DNA: TGTGCCAGCAGTCCCCCTCGGGGCTACAATGAGCAGTTCTTC.

In its sample, this clone was seen a few times. The J gene is TRBJ2-1, the V gene TRBV5-1; the match to TRBD2 covers 7 bases. In germline, CDR1 is SGHRS, CDR2 YFSETQ. The trim removed 4 bases at V and 8 bases at J, leaving 9 bases unmatched. This CDR3 is 14 amino acids long. Here the CDR3 DNA reads TGCGCCAGCAGCGCCAACAGCGGGACCGATGAGCAGTTCTTC. Translation gives CASSANSGTDEQFF.

V is TRBV6-2 or TRBV6-3 and J is TRBJ2-7; D is undetermined. This CDR3 region has 13 residues. Between the trimmed V and J ends, which lost 2 bases and 4 bases, there was a span of 9 bases. Germline V gene data show CDR1 as MNHEY and CDR2 as SVGEGT. The CDR3 loop is CASSYKQRYEQYF. CDR3 DNA sequence: TGTGCCAGCAGTTACAAGCAACGTTACGAGCAGTACTTC.

The chain employs TRBV5-5 and TRBJ2-7, with a tentative D call TRBD1 (6 bases). The CDR3 totals 14 residues. Germline CDR1 is SGHKS and CDR2 is YYEKEE (reference sequence). The ends were cut back, 4 bases at V and 3 bases at J, with 14 bases in the middle. The CDR3 loop reads CASSLIHRVYEQYF. The CDR3 DNA reads TGTGCCAGCAGCCTAATACACAGGGTCTACGAGCAGTACTTC.

V and J are TRBV2 and TRBJ2-5, with 8 bases fitting TRBD1. Trimming at V came to 6 bases and at J to 5 bases, leaving 5 bases not matched to a gene. The germline V gene has CDR1 SNHLY and CDR2 FYNNEI. The length of the CDR3 is 13 residues. CDR3 sequence reads: CASSRDRSETQYF. The CDR3 region has the DNA TGTGCCAGCAGCAGGGACAGGTCCGAGACCCAGTACTTC.

The chain is built from TRBV19 and TRBJ2-1; TRBD1 matches at 7 bases. The V segment lost 8 bases and the J segment 4 bases; nucleotides outside the gene matches: 8. The CDR3 has 14 residues. The V gene's germline CDR1 is LNHDA and CDR2 SQIVND (reference sequence). The CDR3 loop is CASAPGQRYNEQFF. CDR3 nucleotides: TGTGCCAGTGCACCGGGACAGAGATACAATGAGCAGTTCTTC.

The CDR3: CASSPGLAGVTEAFF. CDR3 in DNA: TGTGCCAGCAGTCCTGGCTTGGCAGGGGTAACTGAAGCTTTCTTT. The V gene is TRBV28, the J gene TRBJ1-1; D is possibly TRBD1 (6 bases). Per germline, CDR1 MDHEN and CDR2 SYDVKM. V lost 5 bases to trimming and J lost 5 bases, with 18 bases between them. The CDR3 is 15 residues long.

This chain joins TRBV28 and TRBJ2-7; TRBD1 matches at 9 bases. V shed 2 bases and J 6 bases; nucleotides not matched to a gene: 8. Germline assignment: CDR1 MDHEN and CDR2 SYDVKM. This CDR3 is built from 15 residues. In DNA, the CDR3 is TGTGCCAGCAGTTTACGGGGGACAGGGCCTTCCGAGCAGTACTTC. This encodes CASSLRGTGPSEQYF.

The CDR3 DNA reads TGTGCCAGCAGCGTAGCAGGGGGCCCGCATGGCTACACCTTC. Encoded protein: CASSVAGGPHGYTF. V is TRBV9 and J is TRBJ1-2; 8 bases fit TRBD1. The CDR3 covers 14 residues. Germline-derived CDR1 and CDR2 are SGDLS and YYNGEE. V lost 0 bases and J lost 6; bases outside the gene matches: 4.

The genes are TRBV28 and TRBJ2-5; tentative D call: TRBD2 (6 bases). The CDR3 contains 14 residues. V was pared by 6 bases and J by 7 bases, with 18 bases between. Germline V gene data show CDR1 as MDHEN and CDR2 as SYDVKM. In nucleotides, the CDR3 is TGTGCCAGCAGGCCGGGACGGGGAGGTGTGACCCAGTACTTC. Translated: CASRPGRGGVTQYF.

The gene calls are TRBV6-5 and TRBJ2-1, with a tentative D call TRBD2 (6 bases). The CDR3 is 16 amino acids. Germline loops: CDR1 MNHEY, CDR2 SVGAGI. Trimming shortened V by 2 bases and J by 0 bases, and 11 bases separated the two germline ends. The DNA for the CDR3 is TGTGCCAGCAGTTACGGGACTCCCAGCTCCTACAATGAGCAGTTCTTC. Translated, it gives CASSYGTPSSYNEQFF.

This chain uses TRBV2 with TRBJ2-2; TRBD1 aligns across 7 bases. The trim removed 6 bases at V and 4 bases at J, leaving 5 bases unmatched. The CDR3 consists of 14 residues. Germline CDR1 and CDR2: SNHLY and FYNNEI. CDR3 sequence: CASSLDRATGELFF. The CDR3 nucleotides are TGTGCCAGCAGCCTAGACAGGGCCACCGGGGAGCTGTTTTTT.

The chain has TRBV6-2 or TRBV6-3 and TRBJ2-2, with 8 positions matching TRBD1. The germline gives CDR1 MNHEY, CDR2 SVGEGT. The CDR3 has 16 residues. The J segment lost 5 bases and the V segment lost 2 bases, leaving 7 bases of the junction unmatched. CDR3 residues: CASSYIPGTGTGELFF. CDR3 in DNA: TGTGCCAGCAGTTACATACCAGGGACAGGTACCGGGGAGCTGTTTTTT.

This chain joins TRBV28 and TRBJ1-1, with D tentatively TRBD1 (6 bases). Germline CDR1 MDHEN, CDR2 SYDVKM. V shed 7 bases and J shed 8 bases, with 14 bases lying between them. The CDR3 is 12 residues long. CDR3 coding DNA: TGTGCCAGCACTGAACAGGGTGGGGAAGCTTTCTTT. Translation: CASTEQGGEAFF.

V gene TRBV5-1 combines with J gene TRBJ2-3; weak D call: TRBD2 (7 bases). V dropped 6 bases and J dropped 1 base, with 15 bases sitting between them. The CDR3 contains 15 residues. Germline V gene data show CDR1 as SGHRS and CDR2 as YFSETQ. CDR3 amino acids: CASTLGGGRTDTQYF. As DNA, the CDR3 is TGCGCCAGCACCCTAGGGGGGGGGCGCACAGATACGCAGTATTTT. Using reference TRBV5-1 and TRBJ2-3 for the parts outside the CDR3, the full variable domain is KAGVTQTPRYLIKTRGQQVTLSCSPISGHRSVSWYQQTPGQGLQFLFEYFSETQRNKGNFPGRFSGRQFSNSRSEMNVSTLELGDSALYLCASTLGGGRTDTQYFGPGTRLTVL.

This clone was recorded once. The rearrangement joins TRBV7-2 to TRBJ2-1; TRBD2 matches 8 bases. Germline loops: CDR1 SGHTA, CDR2 FQGNSA. After removal of 2 bases from V and 1 base from J, the junction contained 4 bases not matched to a gene. This CDR3 is built from 16 residues. CDR3 sequence: CASSLLGGRSYNEQFF. CDR3 DNA sequence: TGTGCCAGCAGCTTACTCGGCGGGAGGTCCTACAATGAGCAGTTCTTC.

V usage is TRBV10-3 and J usage is TRBJ1-1, with a tentative D call TRBD1 (5 bases). CDR1 is ENHRY, CDR2 SYGVKD, per germline. V was shortened by 7 bases and J by 1 base, with 13 bases between the two germline ends. The CDR3 runs to 14 residues. CDR3 residues: CAIKVLGENTEAFF. The CDR3, as DNA: TGTGCCATCAAGGTTCTAGGGGAGAACACTGAAGCTTTCTTT.

The chain links TRBV27 to TRBJ2-3; 9 nucleotides line up with TRBD2. The CDR3 is 17 residues long. CDR1 and CDR2 from the germline V gene are MNHEY and SMNVEV (reference sequence). Trimming cost V 3 bases and J 6 bases; bases outside gene matches: 13. This CDR3 reads CASSFAIRGGAGDTQYF. CDR3 nucleotides: TGTGCCAGCAGTTTTGCTATTCGCGGGGGGGCAGGGGATACGCAGTATTTT.

The J gene is TRBJ1-2, the V gene TRBV10-3, with 7 nucleotides matching TRBD1. Germline V lookup: CDR1 ENHRY, CDR2 SYGVKD. The CDR3 runs to 15 residues. Trimming at V came to 3 bases and at J to 8 bases, leaving 12 bases not matched to a gene. CDR3 protein: CAISDPGRTGRGYTF. In DNA form, the CDR3 reads TGTGCCATCAGTGACCCTGGGAGGACAGGACGAGGCTACACCTTC.

V usage is TRBV3-1 (or the pseudogene TRBV3-2) and J usage is TRBJ2-1; D remains ambiguous. Deletions cut 0 bases from V and 2 bases from J, with 14 bases between. There are 17 residues in the CDR3. The germline CDR1 and CDR2 sequences are LGHDT and YNNKEL (reference sequence). Here the CDR3 DNA reads TGTGCCAGCAGCCAAGATGGGTGGGCAGTCCCCTACAATGAGCAGTTCTTC. This gives the protein CASSQDGWAVPYNEQFF.